A selection of T cell receptor beta chains follows, all from one sample in a study of cytomegalovirus exposure and HLA in healthy donors. Here immunoSEQ multiplex PCR was the method, and the copy in TCRdb shows in-frame clones only, minus some. Of 75,000 to 100,000 clones listed, roughly 78% were seen once; the top ten hold 7.3%. The sample was PBMCs. All receptors derive from a man aged 25 to 40 in good health and CMV-seronegative. Both conserved end residues are part of each CDR3. Fields, in order: J gene, V gene, clone size, D gene, CDR3 DNA, CDR3 protein. A D gene is named only where the DNA matches it firmly. Clone sizes are given selectively: once, few, many, or a class where the clone is expanded.

J gene: TRBJ1-6
V gene: TRBV19
clone size: -
D gene: TRBD1
CDR3 DNA: TGTGCCAGTAGTATCGGGACAGGGCTGAATTCACCCCTCCACTTT
CDR3 protein: CASSIGTGLNSPLHF

J gene: TRBJ2-1
V gene: TRBV15
clone size: -
D gene: -
CDR3 DNA: TGTGCCACCAGCCGGGGACTCGGTGGGCAGTTCTTC
CDR3 protein: CATSRGLGGQFF

J gene: TRBJ2-7
V gene: TRBV4-3
clone size: few
D gene: TRBD2
CDR3 DNA: TGCGCCAGCAGCCACTATCTAGCGGGGTACTACGAGCAGTACTTC
CDR3 protein: CASSHYLAGYYEQYF

J gene: TRBJ1-5
V gene: TRBV28
clone size: -
D gene: TRBD1
CDR3 DNA: TGTGCCAGCAGTTTGGACAGGGCGATCAATCAGCCCCAGAATTTT
CDR3 protein: CASSLDRAINQPQNF

J gene: TRBJ2-7
V gene: TRBV5-1
clone size: -
D gene: TRBD1
CDR3 DNA: TGCGCCAGCGGGGGACGAGCACGGACAGGGGTTGTCTACGAGCAGTACTTC
CDR3 protein: CASGGRARTGVVYEQYF

J gene: TRBJ2-7
V gene: TRBV7-8
clone size: -
D gene: -
CDR3 DNA: TGTGCCAGCAGCTTAGGGGCTAGCGACGACGAGCAGTACTTC
CDR3 protein: CASSLGASDDEQYF

J gene: TRBJ1-5
V gene: TRBV6-5
clone size: -
D gene: -
CDR3 DNA: TGTGCCAGCAGCAGGGACTATAGCAATCAGCCCCAGCATTTT
CDR3 protein: CASSRDYSNQPQHF

J gene: TRBJ1-1
V gene: TRBV6-1
clone size: few
D gene: TRBD1
CDR3 DNA: TGTGCCACCCTCCGTGGGGGACAGGCCACTGAAGCTTTCTTT
CDR3 protein: CATLRGGQATEAFF

J gene: TRBJ1-2
V gene: TRBV28
clone size: -
D gene: -
CDR3 DNA: TGTGCCAGCAGTTTAAATAATGGCTACACCTTC
CDR3 protein: CASSLNNGYTF

J gene: TRBJ2-7
V gene: TRBV7-2
clone size: -
D gene: -
CDR3 DNA: TGTGCCAGCAGTCGAGGGGCGGGAATTATCGGCTACGAGCAGTACTTC
CDR3 protein: CASSRGAGIIGYEQYF

J gene: TRBJ2-7
V gene: TRBV5-6
clone size: once
D gene: -
CDR3 DNA: TGTGCCAGCAGCGGGGACATCTACGAGCAGTACTTC
CDR3 protein: CASSGDIYEQYF

J gene: TRBJ2-7
V gene: TRBV4-1
clone size: once
D gene: -
CDR3 DNA: TGCGCCAGCAGCCAAGTCGGTCACGGGATGAACGAGCAGTACTTC
CDR3 protein: CASSQVGHGMNEQYF

J gene: TRBJ2-2
V gene: TRBV19
clone size: few
D gene: TRBD1
CDR3 DNA: TGTGCCAGTAGTGCCCCGACTGGGACAGACAACGCCGGGGAGCTGTTTTTT
CDR3 protein: CASSAPTGTDNAGELFF

J gene: TRBJ2-1
V gene: TRBV7-9
clone size: -
D gene: TRBD2
CDR3 DNA: TGTGCCAGCAGGTCCGGGACTAGCGGGAGTCACGAGCAGTTCTTC
CDR3 protein: CASRSGTSGSHEQFF